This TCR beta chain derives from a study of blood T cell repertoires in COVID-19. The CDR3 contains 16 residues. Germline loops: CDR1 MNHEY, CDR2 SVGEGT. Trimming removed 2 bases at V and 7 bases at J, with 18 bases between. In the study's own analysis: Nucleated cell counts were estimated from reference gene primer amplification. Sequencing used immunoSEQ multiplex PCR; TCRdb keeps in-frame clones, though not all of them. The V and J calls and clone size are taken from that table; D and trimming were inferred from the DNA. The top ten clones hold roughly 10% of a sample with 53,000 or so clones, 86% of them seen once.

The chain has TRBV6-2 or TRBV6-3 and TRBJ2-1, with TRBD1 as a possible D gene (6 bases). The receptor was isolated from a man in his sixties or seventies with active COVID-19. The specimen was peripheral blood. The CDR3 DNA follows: TGTGCCAGCAGTTACATGGGACACATGACGGGGAATGAGCAGTTCTTC. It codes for CASSYMGHMTGNEQFF.